Listed below are T cell receptor beta chains from one sample, sequenced in a study of Graves' ophthalmopathy and Graves' hyperthyroidism. Using its own MiXCR run on the multiplex PCR reads, TCRdb lists one record per CDR3 protein. The table has 620,000 or so distinct CDR3 sequences, over 20% seen once. Sequenced: peripheral blood. Receptors were obtained from a woman aged 18-29 years with stable Graves' hyperthyroidism. Some clones in this sample may be carry-over from other donors' samples. Each CDR3 is given with its conserved first and last residue. The order of the fields is D gene, J gene, clone size, V gene, CDR3 protein, CDR3 DNA. The D gene is left open where the match is weak. Clone size is stated in some rows and not others, as once, few, many or a class when expanded.

NA,TRBJ1-1,many,TRBV20-1,CSARAQGNTEAFF,TGCAGTGCTAGAGCTCAGGGGAACACTGAAGCTTTCTTT
NA,TRBJ1-1,once,TRBV10-3,CAISDPQTEMNTEAFF,TGTGCCATCAGTGACCCCCAGACAGAAATGAACACTGAAGCTTTCTTT
NA,TRBJ1-1,many,TRBV7-9,CASSQSERTEAFF,TGTGCCAGCAGCCAAAGCGAGAGGACTGAAGCTTTCTTT
NA,TRBJ2-5,NA,TRBV6-2/TRBV6-3,CASSYTGTSQETQYF,TGTGCCAGCAGTTACACCGGGACGAGTCAAGAGACCCAGTACTTC
NA,TRBJ2-7,many,TRBV19,CASSIESSYEQYF,TGTGCCAGTAGTATCGAAAGCTCCTACGAGCAGTACTTC
NA,TRBJ2-7,many,TRBV2,CASASPSSYEQYF,TGTGCCAGCGCCAGCCCTAGCTCCTACGAGCAGTACTTC
NA,TRBJ1-6,NA,TRBV11-2,CASSNSHLTGVNSPLHF,TGTGCCAGCAGCAACAGCCACCTGACAGGAGTTAATTCACCCCTCCACTTT
NA,TRBJ1-1,many,TRBV18,CASSPARSTEAFF,TGTGCCAGCTCACCCGCACGAAGCACTGAAGCTTTCTTT
TRBD1,TRBJ2-5,many,TRBV29-1,CSGGQGKGETQYF,TGCAGCGGAGGACAGGGGAAGGGAGAGACCCAGTACTTC
NA,TRBJ1-3,few,TRBV30,CAWSPGEWAGNTIYF,TGTGCCTGGAGTCCCGGGGAGTGGGCTGGAAACACCATATATTTT
TRBD1,TRBJ2-7,once,TRBV28,CASSWGQGGDYEQYF,TGTGCCAGCAGTTGGGGACAGGGCGGAGACTACGAGCAGTACTTC
NA,TRBJ2-7,NA,TRBV19,CASSIQGGSYEQYF,TGTGCCAGTAGTATCCAGGGTGGGTCCTACGAGCAGTACTTC
NA,TRBJ1-2,many,TRBV7-9,CASSFRAADNLYGYTF,TGTGCCAGCAGCTTCCGGGCAGCGGATAACTTATATGGCTACACCTTC
NA,TRBJ2-2,few,TRBV19,CASSTPGSGSTGELFF,TGTGCCAGTAGTACCCCCGGGAGCGGGTCCACCGGGGAGCTGTTTTTT
NA,TRBJ1-2,many,TRBV6-1,CASSEDGSGYGYTF,TGTGCCAGCAGTGAAGACGGCTCGGGGTATGGCTACACCTTC
TRBD1,TRBJ2-5,many,TRBV27,CASSFLPGTGGDSETQYF,TGTGCCAGCAGTTTTTTGCCAGGGACAGGGGGCGATTCGGAGACCCAGTACTTC
NA,TRBJ2-7,many,TRBV30,CAWSVSLHYEQYF,TGTGCCTGGAGTGTATCGCTTCACTACGAGCAGTACTTC
NA,TRBJ1-1,many,TRBV10-3,CAIKDTGATEAFF,TGTGCCATCAAGGACACGGGCGCCACTGAAGCTTTCTTT
NA,TRBJ1-5,many,TRBV20-1,CSATETVNQPQHF,TGCAGTGCCACAGAGACAGTTAATCAGCCCCAGCATTTT
NA,TRBJ1-1,many,TRBV29-1,CSVAWERPNTEAFF,TGCAGCGTTGCCTGGGAAAGGCCGAACACTGAAGCTTTCTTT
TRBD1,TRBJ1-3,many,TRBV10-3,CAIRPDRIGNTIYF,TGTGCCATCAGACCGGACAGGATTGGAAACACCATATATTTT
NA,TRBJ2-2,NA,TRBV12-3/TRBV12-4,CASSLEGGGRRTGELFF,TGTGCCAGCAGTTTAGAGGGTGGGGGGCGAAGAACCGGGGAGCTGTTTTTT
NA,TRBJ1-2,many,TRBV5-1,CASTTLGGGGYTF,TGCGCCAGCACCACCCTCGGGGGCGGTGGCTACACCTTC
NA,TRBJ1-2,many,TRBV19,CASGAGYTF,TGTGCCAGTGGCGCGGGCTACACCTTC